The clone carrying this T cell receptor beta chain was counted only a few times. This CDR3 has 14 residues. The germline V gene encodes CDR1 SGDLS and CDR2 YYNGEE. Trimming took off 4 bases at V and 1 base at J, with 11 bases between the two ends. This sample stems from a study of blood T cell repertoires in COVID-19. Here immunoSEQ multiplex PCR was the method, and the copy in TCRdb shows in-frame clones only, minus some. The repertoire consists of approximately 50,000 clones, with around 80% occurring once and the leading ten covering about 25%. The sequence was collected from a man in his 70s with acute or convalescent COVID-19. The chain combines TRBV9 with TRBJ1-1; D not certain. The sequenced material came from peripheral blood. The CDR3 region is CASSYTSENTEAFF. As DNA, the CDR3 is TGTGCCAGCAGCTATACAAGTGAGAACACTGAAGCTTTCTTT.